These 13 T cell receptor beta chains came from one sample sequenced in a study of T cells after yellow fever vaccination. TCRdb analysed the 5' RACE reads with MiXCR anew, one entry per CDR3 protein. The data show some 290,000 distinct CDR3 sequences, around 10% seen once. The sequencing used CD4+ T cells sorted from PBMCs, collected 45 days after the yellow fever booster vaccination. These receptors came from a man younger than 35 who received the YFV17D yellow fever vaccine.

This clonotype was found a few times. V usage is TRBV7-2 and J usage is TRBJ2-3, with D tentatively TRBD1 (6 bases). The CDR3 sequence is 14 residues long. Trimming pared 1 base from V and 5 bases from J, leaving 10 bases between. The germline V gene has CDR1 SGHTA and CDR2 FQGNSA. The CDR3 DNA follows: TGTGCCAGCAGCTTAGGGGGGCGGGTAGATACGCAGTATTTT. This translates into CASSLGGRVDTQYF.

The chain employs TRBV29-1 and TRBJ1-1, with D perhaps TRBD1 (5 bases). Germline CDR1 reads SQVTM; CDR2 reads ANQGSEA. V shed 5 bases and J shed 5 bases, with 18 bases lying between them. CDR3 length equals 14 residues. For the CDR3, the DNA is TGCAGCGTTTGGTTGTTAAGCGGGGGGACTGAAGCTTTCTTT. This gives the protein CSVWLLSGGTEAFF.

V is TRBV18 and J is TRBJ2-5; 8 positions match TRBD2. The trim removed 0 bases at V and 0 bases at J, leaving 6 bases unmatched. CDR1 and CDR2 (germline): KGHSH, LQKENI. The CDR3 has 17 residues. CDR3 nucleotide sequence: TGTGCCAGCTCACCACCTGGCGGGGGGCACTACCAAGAGACCCAGTACTTC. This gives the protein CASSPPGGGHYQETQYF.

The table lists this clonotype with many counts. CDR3 DNA: TGCAGCGTTACCCCGGGACAGGGCGTGGATACGCAGTATTTT. This encodes CSVTPGQGVDTQYF. The V call is TRBV29-1, the J call TRBJ2-3; 9 bases map to TRBD1. The CDR3 spans 14 residues. V was clipped by 5 bases and J by 6 bases; unmatched bases: 9. Germline CDR1 reads SQVTM; CDR2 reads ANQGSEA.

This clonotype was detected only a few times. V and J are TRBV4-2 and TRBJ2-5; 7 bases line up with TRBD2. The CDR3 is 15 amino acids. Trimming took 3 bases from V and 5 from J; bases not matched to a gene: 9. CDR1 and CDR2 (germline): LGHNA, YNFKEQ. The CDR3 DNA reads TGTGCCAGCAGCCAGGCTGCAGCGGGGCGGGAGACCCAGTACTTC. It is translated as CASSQAAAGRETQYF.

This clonotype was seen repeatedly, ten times or more. The chain carries TRBV4-1 and TRBJ1-5; D gene unclear. CDR1 and CDR2 (germline): MGHRA, YSYEKL. This CDR3 contains 14 residues. Trimming shortened V by 1 base and J by 4 bases, and 8 bases separated the two germline ends. CDR3 amino acids: CASSQVLGNQPQHF. The DNA for the CDR3 is TGCGCCAGCAGCCAAGTTCTGGGGAATCAGCCCCAGCATTTT.

This clonotype appeared a few times. The chain is built from TRBV7-9 and TRBJ1-1; D might be TRBD1 (5 bases). The germline CDR1 and CDR2 sequences are SEHNR and FQNEAQ (reference sequence). V was cut by 3 bases and J by 5 bases, with 10 bases left in between. This CDR3 region has 13 residues. The CDR3 here is CASSFQEGTEAFF. Written as DNA, the CDR3 is TGTGCCAGCAGCTTTCAAGAGGGGACTGAAGCTTTCTTT.

The sample holds many counts of this clonotype. The chain is built from TRBV5-1 and TRBJ2-5; D not resolved. Trimming removed 5 bases from V and 2 bases from J, with 10 bases in between. Germline V gene lookup returns CDR1 SGHRS and CDR2 YFSETQ. The CDR3 is 13 amino acids. Here the CDR3 reads CASSLTAQETQYF. The CDR3 DNA reads as TGCGCCAGCAGTCTAACCGCTCAAGAGACCCAGTACTTC. The full variable domain, rest sourced from reference TRBV5-1 and TRBJ2-5, is KAGVTQTPRYLIKTRGQQVTLSCSPISGHRSVSWYQQTPGQGLQFLFEYFSETQRNKGNFPGRFSGRQFSNSRSEMNVSTLELGDSALYLCASSLTAQETQYFGPGTRLLVL.

This clonotype came up once. A much larger clonotype is one base distant, so this may be a read error. The chain carries TRBV7-9 and TRBJ2-5, with a tentative D call TRBD1 (6 bases). Germline V gene sequence: CDR1 SEHNR, CDR2 FQNEAQ (reference sequence). With 2 bases removed from V and 5 bases from J, the gap between germline ends came to 9 bases. The CDR3 has 13 residues. CDR3 protein: CASSLQGMETQYF. The CDR3 DNA reads as TGTGCCAGCAGCTTACAGGGGATGGAGACCCAGTACTTC.

V and J are TRBV20-1 and TRBJ2-7; the D gene could be TRBD1 or TRBD2 (5 bases each). The CDR3 extends over 14 amino acids. Germline V gene sequence: CDR1 DFQATT, CDR2 SNEGSKA (reference sequence). Between the trimmed V and J ends, which lost 6 bases and 6 bases, there was a span of 21 bases. CDR3 nucleotide sequence: TGCAGTGCCACCCAGTCCGGGACCGGGATCGAGCAGTACGTC. It codes for CSATQSGTGIEQYV.

CDR3 loop: CATSRDPGVNIPEAFF. CDR3 coding DNA: TGTGCCACCAGCAGAGATCCAGGGGTTAACATCCCTGAAGCTTTCTTT. The V call is TRBV15, the J call TRBJ1-1, with D perhaps TRBD1 (6 bases). The CDR3 length is 16 residues. V shed 0 bases and J shed 6 bases, with 17 bases lying between them. Germline V gene sequence: CDR1 LNHNV, CDR2 YYDKDF (reference sequence).

This clonotype occurred a few times. V is TRBV20-1 and J is TRBJ2-2; TRBD2 agrees at 9 bases. Trimming at V came to 3 bases and at J to 4 bases, leaving 21 bases not matched to a gene. Germline CDR1 DFQATT, CDR2 SNEGSKA (reference sequence). The CDR3 runs to 20 residues. The CDR3 DNA follows: TGCAGTGCTAGGGGACCGTTGGGATCCCTAGCGGGGCGAGGCACCGGGGAGCTGTTTTTT. Translating it yields CSARGPLGSLAGRGTGELFF.

This clonotype was counted at least ten times. The gene calls are TRBV29-1 and TRBJ1-4; D might be TRBD1 (6 bases). CDR1 is SQVTM, CDR2 ANQGSEA, per germline. The CDR3 sequence is 11 residues long. Trimming shortened V by 5 bases and J by 12 bases, and 13 bases separated the two germline ends. The CDR3 loop reads CSVRKGEELFF. CDR3 DNA: TGCAGCGTTCGAAAGGGGGAGGAACTGTTTTTT.